This TCR beta chain was found in a study of blood T cell repertoires in COVID-19. As for the study in general: COVID-19 samples, acute and convalescent, were from the United States, Italy and Spain. From T cells, B-cell-depleted T cells, or PBMCs came the material, which was cDNA or gDNA.

V lost 1 base and J lost 5, with 15 bases in between. The CDR3 runs 16 residues. Looked up from germline, CDR1 is SGHNT and CDR2 is YENEEA. Under the authors' procedure: Counts of nucleated cells, estimated from reference gene primer amplification, were obtained. Here immunoSEQ multiplex PCR was the method, and the copy in TCRdb shows in-frame clones only, minus some. V and J calls and clone size come straight from that table; D and trimming were deduced from the DNA. The sample has 120,000 or so clones; roughly 79% are singletons. The rearrangement joins TRBV11-3 to TRBJ2-1; a possible D gene is TRBD2 (5 bases). Input material: peripheral blood. This clonotype originated in a woman older than 75 with active or convalescent COVID-19. CDR3 protein: CASSLGRTGANNEQFF. For the CDR3, the DNA is TGTGCCAGCAGCTTAGGGCGGACTGGCGCTAACAATGAGCAGTTCTTC. The full variable domain, in which reference TRBV11-3 and TRBJ2-1 provide the parts outside the CDR3, is EAGVVQSPRYKIIEKKQPVAFWCNPISGHNTLYWYLQNLGQGPELLIRYENEEAVDDSQLPKDRFSAERLKGVDSTLKIQPAELGDSAVYLCASSLGRTGANNEQFFGPGTRLTVL.